Listed below are T cell receptor beta chains from one sample, sequenced in a study of early T cells in non-severe SARS-CoV-2 infection. TCRdb called the 5' RACE reads again in MiXCR, with one record for every CDR3 protein. The top ten clones hold about 4.6% of a sample with 65,000 to 95,000 distinct CDR3 sequences, more than 9% of them seen once. The source material was whole blood. The receptor source for this set is an adult who was a healthcare worker with PCR-confirmed SARS-CoV-2 infection or an uninfected control (not recorded which). Each CDR3 is given without its conserved first and last residue. A D gene is named only where the DNA matches it firmly. Size is stated for part of the rows, as once, few or many counts, or as a class when the clone is expanded.

v_call,d_call,clone_size,cdr3_aa
TRBV14,.,many,ASSRPFGTAGTAGVSYEQY
TRBV27,TRBD2,.,ASSLKSAGTRHRQY
TRBV10-3,.,.,AISESSSQETQY
TRBV11-2,.,many,ASSTQGQFQETQY
TRBV20-1,TRBD1,.,SASKDRRHNGELF
TRBV27,.,many,ASSFRNLARPETRNEQF
TRBV11-2,TRBD2,few,ASSLVAGGDEQY
TRBV29-1,.,.,SARGPNEKLF
TRBV3-1,.,many,ASSHSSVAYEQY
TRBV20-1,TRBD2,many,SAFAALAEDPKYTDTQY
TRBV11-1,.,many,ASSWGAPSSSYEQY
TRBV4-2,TRBD1,.,ASSNEQGAGNTIY
TRBV27,TRBD1,few,ASSFGRGRGQY
TRBV3-1,.,.,ASCHFGGLAEQY
TRBV21-1,.,few,ASSTGTSGSNQPQH
TRBV29-1,.,many,SVENSGSSYEQY
TRBV20-1,TRBD2,few,SASKLAGSGRGYNEQF
TRBV20-1,.,many,SARVGGGLVYGYT
TRBV7-2,.,.,ASSPPLALAGETQY
TRBV15,TRBD2,few,ATAELAGGPHTQY
TRBV12-3/TRBV12-4,.,many,ASRNRRGRNTEAF
TRBV18,.,.,ASSPVIASNTEAF
TRBV29-1,TRBD2,few,SVEVAGGTYEQY
TRBV6-1,.,.,ASTSRDPTDTQY
TRBV28,.,.,ASRALGVGYEQY
TRBV7-2,TRBD2,few,ASSFGTSGSYEQY
TRBV30,.,many,AWSEGTLFSGNTIY
TRBV6-1,.,.,ASSPRTLITNQPQH
TRBV20-1,.,many,SATHRGANTDTQY
TRBV29-1,TRBD1,many,SVGGGGSYEQY
TRBV20-1,.,.,SARDRINYGYT
TRBV18,.,few,ASSPGQQEETQY
TRBV5-5,.,many,ASSTTLRDTYGYT
TRBV6-1,.,many,ASSLASNEKLF
TRBV7-9,TRBD2,.,ASSLGIGLAVYEQY
TRBV5-1,.,many,ASSSVTRRDTGELF
TRBV3-1,.,many,ASSQDLRTQY
TRBV4-1,.,many,ASSRENEQF
TRBV6-4,.,.,ASSDQRPGELF
TRBV27,.,.,ASSPAGTYEQY
TRBV18,.,many,ASSPSGETQY
TRBV5-6,.,.,ASSRAAGTQY
TRBV5-1,TRBD2,many,ASSTSGRASGVNEQF
TRBV7-9,.,many,ASRSDLTDTQY
TRBV20-1,.,many,SARGQDYGYT
TRBV7-8,.,.,ASSQDLNTEAF